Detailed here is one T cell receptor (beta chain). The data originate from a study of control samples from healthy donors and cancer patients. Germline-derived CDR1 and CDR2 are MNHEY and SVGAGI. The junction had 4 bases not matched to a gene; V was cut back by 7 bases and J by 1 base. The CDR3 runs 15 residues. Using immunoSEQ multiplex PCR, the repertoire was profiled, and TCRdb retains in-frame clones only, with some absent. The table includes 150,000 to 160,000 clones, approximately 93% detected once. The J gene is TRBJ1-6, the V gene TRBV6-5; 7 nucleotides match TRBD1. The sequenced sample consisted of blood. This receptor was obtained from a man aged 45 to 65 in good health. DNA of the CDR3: TGTGCCAGCACCAGGGGGACATCCTATAATTCACCCCTCCACTTT. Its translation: CASTRGTSYNSPLHF.